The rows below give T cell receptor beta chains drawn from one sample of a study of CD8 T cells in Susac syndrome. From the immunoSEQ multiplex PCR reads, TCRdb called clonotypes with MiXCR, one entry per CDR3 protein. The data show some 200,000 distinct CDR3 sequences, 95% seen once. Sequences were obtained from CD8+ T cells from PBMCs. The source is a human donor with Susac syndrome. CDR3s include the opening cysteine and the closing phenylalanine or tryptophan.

CASSFTDADGYTF | TRBJ1-2 | TRBV5-6
CASSSREFYGYTF | TRBJ1-2 | TRBV7-9
CASSEPGTSGYSLQETQYF | TRBJ2-5 | TRBV11-2
CASTGGGNTIYF | TRBJ1-3 | TRBV12-3/TRBV12-4
CASSQGAESYGYTF | TRBJ1-2 | TRBV4-1
CASGQPLRPPGELFF | TRBJ2-2 | TRBV12-5
CASSQGGSLSSYEQYF | TRBJ2-7 | TRBV3-1
CSVSGTSGLQYF | TRBJ2-7 | TRBV29-1
CASSPPRTGNNEQFF | TRBJ2-1 | TRBV3-1
CASSLVPGTGINYEQYF | TRBJ2-7 | TRBV7-9
CASSLTSGDYEQYF | TRBJ2-7 | TRBV4-1
CSARDIAGQGYVEQYF | TRBJ2-7 | TRBV20-1
CSAEDRAGDSEQYF | TRBJ2-7 | TRBV20-1
CASSELGEWAGELFF | TRBJ2-2 | TRBV2
CASSLQRPDGYTF | TRBJ1-2 | TRBV11-2
CASGRGGSVTTDTQYF | TRBJ2-3 | TRBV5-6